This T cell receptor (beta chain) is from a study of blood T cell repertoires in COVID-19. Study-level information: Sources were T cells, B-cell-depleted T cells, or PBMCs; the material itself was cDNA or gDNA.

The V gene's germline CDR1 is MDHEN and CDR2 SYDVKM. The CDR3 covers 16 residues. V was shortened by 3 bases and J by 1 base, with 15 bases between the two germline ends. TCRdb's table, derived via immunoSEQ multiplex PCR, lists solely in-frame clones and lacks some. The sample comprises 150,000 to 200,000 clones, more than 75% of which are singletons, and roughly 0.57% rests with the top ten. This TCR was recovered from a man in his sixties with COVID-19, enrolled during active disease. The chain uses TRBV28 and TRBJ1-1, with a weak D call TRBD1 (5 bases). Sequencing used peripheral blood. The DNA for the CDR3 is TGTGCCAGCAGTTTGGGGGGAGTAGGCTCGAACACTGAAGCTTTCTTT. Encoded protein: CASSLGGVGSNTEAFF.